This is a list of T cell receptor beta chains from one sample in a study of cytomegalovirus exposure and HLA in healthy donors. Some clones are missing from TCRdb's copy, which holds only in-frame ones; the method was immunoSEQ multiplex PCR. The sample has some 150,000 clones, approximately 89% seen once. The material sequenced was PBMCs. The receptors here all came from a woman between 18 and 29 years old in good health and CMV-seropositive. Both conserved end residues are part of each CDR3. D genes are given only for firm matches. Expanded clones get a size class; other rows say once, few or many, or leave the size out.

D gene: NA
CDR3 length: 14
V gene: TRBV5-8
J gene: TRBJ2-7
clone size: few
CDR3 DNA: TGTGCCAGCAGCTTCGGACAGACCTCCTACGAGCAGTACTTC
CDR3 protein: CASSFGQTSYEQYF

D gene: NA
CDR3 length: 17
V gene: TRBV19
J gene: TRBJ2-7
clone size: NA
CDR3 DNA: TGTGCCAGTAGTATAGAAGGGGGGACAGCCTACTCCTACGAGCAGTACTTC
CDR3 protein: CASSIEGGTAYSYEQYF

D gene: TRBD1
CDR3 length: 19
V gene: TRBV6-4
J gene: TRBJ1-3
clone size: NA
CDR3 DNA: TGTGCCAGCAGTGACTCTTCTGGGACAGGGAGCACCCATGGAAACACCATATATTTT
CDR3 protein: CASSDSSGTGSTHGNTIYF

D gene: TRBD1
CDR3 length: 16
V gene: TRBV2
J gene: TRBJ1-2
clone size: NA
CDR3 DNA: TGTGCCAGCAGAGAGGGACAGGGATTAAGAATGTATGGCTACACCTTC
CDR3 protein: CASREGQGLRMYGYTF

D gene: NA
CDR3 length: 14
V gene: TRBV6-1
J gene: TRBJ1-2
clone size: NA
CDR3 DNA: TGTGCCAGCAGTGACACGGGCCGGGAATATGGCTACACCTTC
CDR3 protein: CASSDTGREYGYTF

D gene: NA
CDR3 length: 15
V gene: TRBV19
J gene: TRBJ1-5
clone size: NA
CDR3 DNA: TGTGCCAGTAGCGCTGCAGGGGATAGCAATCAGCCCCAGCATTTT
CDR3 protein: CASSAAGDSNQPQHF

D gene: NA
CDR3 length: 12
V gene: TRBV10-3
J gene: TRBJ1-1
clone size: NA
CDR3 DNA: TGTGCCACCAAACCAGAAAACACTGAAGCTTTCTTT
CDR3 protein: CATKPENTEAFF

D gene: NA
CDR3 length: 15
V gene: TRBV5-4
J gene: TRBJ1-1
clone size: NA
CDR3 DNA: TGTGCCAGCAGCACCTCTGACTTGCCGCTTGCTGAAGCTTTCTTT
CDR3 protein: CASSTSDLPLAEAFF

D gene: TRBD2
CDR3 length: 14
V gene: TRBV30
J gene: TRBJ2-3
clone size: NA
CDR3 DNA: TGTGCCTGGAGTCTAACGCGGGGGGCAGATACGCAGTATTTT
CDR3 protein: CAWSLTRGADTQYF

D gene: NA
CDR3 length: 14
V gene: TRBV10-2
J gene: TRBJ2-7
clone size: NA
CDR3 DNA: TGCGCCAGCAGGCTATCACCCTTAGCCTACGAGCAGTACTTC
CDR3 protein: CASRLSPLAYEQYF

D gene: TRBD1
CDR3 length: 15
V gene: TRBV7-9
J gene: TRBJ1-1
clone size: NA
CDR3 DNA: TGTGCCAGCAGCTTGAACAGACAGGGTTTCACTGAAGCTTTCTTT
CDR3 protein: CASSLNRQGFTEAFF

D gene: NA
CDR3 length: 14
V gene: TRBV29-1
J gene: TRBJ1-2
clone size: NA
CDR3 DNA: TGCAGCGTTCAAAGGGAGCGGCGGACCCAGGGCTACACCTTC
CDR3 protein: CSVQRERRTQGYTF

D gene: NA
CDR3 length: 15
V gene: TRBV4-3
J gene: TRBJ2-2
clone size: NA
CDR3 DNA: TGCGCCAGCAGCCATGGCAAGCGCGGCACCGGGGAGCTGTTTTTT
CDR3 protein: CASSHGKRGTGELFF

D gene: NA
CDR3 length: 14
V gene: TRBV28
J gene: TRBJ2-4
clone size: NA
CDR3 DNA: TGTGCCAGCAGCCGGGGGTACCCGGGAAACATTCAGTACTTC
CDR3 protein: CASSRGYPGNIQYF

D gene: NA
CDR3 length: 15
V gene: TRBV6-8
J gene: TRBJ1-4
clone size: NA
CDR3 DNA: TGTGCCAGCAGCAATCCGGGACATAGAAATGAAAAACTGTTTTTT
CDR3 protein: CASSNPGHRNEKLFF

D gene: TRBD2
CDR3 length: 15
V gene: TRBV15
J gene: TRBJ2-3
clone size: NA
CDR3 DNA: TGTGCCACCAGCAGGGGACTAGCGGGAACAGATACGCAGTATTTT
CDR3 protein: CATSRGLAGTDTQYF

D gene: TRBD2
CDR3 length: 15
V gene: TRBV5-1
J gene: TRBJ2-7
clone size: NA
CDR3 DNA: TGCGCCAGCAGCAACGGGGGGACTGATTCCTACGAGCAGTACTTC
CDR3 protein: CASSNGGTDSYEQYF

D gene: NA
CDR3 length: 14
V gene: TRBV5-1
J gene: TRBJ2-2
clone size: NA
CDR3 DNA: TGCGCCAGCAGCAACAGGACCAACACCGGGGAGCTGTTTTTT
CDR3 protein: CASSNRTNTGELFF

D gene: NA
CDR3 length: 16
V gene: TRBV28
J gene: TRBJ2-5
clone size: NA
CDR3 DNA: TGTGCCAGCAGTTTCACACTAACACAGGTCCAAGAGACCCAGTACTTC
CDR3 protein: CASSFTLTQVQETQYF

D gene: TRBD1
CDR3 length: 16
V gene: TRBV28
J gene: TRBJ1-5
clone size: NA
CDR3 DNA: TGTGCCAGCAGCCGAGGGGAGACAGGGTCACCTCAGCCCCAGCATTTT
CDR3 protein: CASSRGETGSPQPQHF